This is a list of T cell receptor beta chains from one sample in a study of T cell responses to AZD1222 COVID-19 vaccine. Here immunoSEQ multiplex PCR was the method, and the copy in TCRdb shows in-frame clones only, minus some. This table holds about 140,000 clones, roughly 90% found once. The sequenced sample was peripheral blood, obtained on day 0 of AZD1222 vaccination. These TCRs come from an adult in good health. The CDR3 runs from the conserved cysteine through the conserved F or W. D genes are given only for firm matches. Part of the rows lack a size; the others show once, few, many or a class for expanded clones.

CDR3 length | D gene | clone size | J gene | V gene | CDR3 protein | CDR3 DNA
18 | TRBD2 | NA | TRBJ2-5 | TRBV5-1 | CASSLAVLAGRVQETQYF | TGCGCCAGCAGCTTGGCGGTACTAGCGGGACGTGTACAAGAGACCCAGTACTTC
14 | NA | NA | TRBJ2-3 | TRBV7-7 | CASSLAGGTDTQYF | TGTGCCAGCAGCTTAGCGGGAGGCACAGATACGCAGTATTTT
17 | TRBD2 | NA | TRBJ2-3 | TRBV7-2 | CASSLRTGRGSQITQYF | TGTGCCAGCAGCCTTAGGACGGGGAGGGGATCACAGATTACGCAGTATTTT
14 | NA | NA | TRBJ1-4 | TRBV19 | CASSILTGQGKLFF | TGTGCCAGTAGTATTTTGACAGGTCAAGGAAAACTGTTTTTT
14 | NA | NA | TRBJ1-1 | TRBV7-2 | CASSLGGMNTEAFF | TGTGCCAGCAGCTTAGGTGGCATGAACACTGAAGCTTTCTTT
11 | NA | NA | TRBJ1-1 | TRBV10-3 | CAISESLEAFF | TGTGCCATCAGTGAGTCACTCGAAGCTTTCTTT
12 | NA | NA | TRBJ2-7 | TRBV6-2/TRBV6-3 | CASSPPLREQYF | TGTGCCAGCAGCCCCCCGCTCCGGGAGCAGTACTTC
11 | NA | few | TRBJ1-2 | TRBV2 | CASSVQGKNTF | TGTGCCAGCAGCGTGCAGGGCAAAAACACCTTC
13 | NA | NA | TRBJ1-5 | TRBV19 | CATGLGTRQPQHF | TGTGCCACCGGGTTGGGGACCCGACAGCCCCAGCATTTT
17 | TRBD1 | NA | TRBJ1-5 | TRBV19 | CASSMDRGTHSNQPQHF | TGTGCCAGTAGCATGGACAGGGGGACCCATAGCAATCAGCCCCAGCATTTT
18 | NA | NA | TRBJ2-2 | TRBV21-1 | CASSKTRGTGGIIGELFF | TGTGCCAGCAGCAAAACAAGAGGGACAGGGGGCATTATCGGGGAGCTGTTTTTT
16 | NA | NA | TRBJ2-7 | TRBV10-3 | CAISDARSGGFYEQYF | TGTGCCATCAGTGATGCCCGGTCAGGGGGGTTCTACGAGCAGTACTTC
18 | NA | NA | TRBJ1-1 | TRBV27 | CASSLTRQGPKMNTEAFF | TGTGCCAGCAGTTTAACCCGCCAGGGTCCTAAAATGAACACTGAAGCTTTCTTT
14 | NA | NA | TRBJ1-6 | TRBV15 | CATSSRGLGSPLHF | TGTGCCACCAGCAGCCGGGGGCTCGGTTCACCCCTCCACTTT
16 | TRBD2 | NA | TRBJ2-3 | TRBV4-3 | CASSQDLLAGRDTQYF | TGCGCCAGCAGCCAAGACCTCCTAGCGGGACGAGATACGCAGTATTTT
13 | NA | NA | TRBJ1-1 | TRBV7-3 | CASSLTDGTEAFF | TGTGCCAGCAGCTTAACGGACGGCACTGAAGCTTTCTTT
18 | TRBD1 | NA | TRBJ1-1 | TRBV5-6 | CASSSIIRQGNVNTEAFF | TGTGCCAGCAGCTCCATCATCCGACAGGGAAACGTGAACACTGAAGCTTTCTTT
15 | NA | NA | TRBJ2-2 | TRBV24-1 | CATSASRPNTGELFF | TGTGCCACCAGCGCCTCACGACCGAACACCGGGGAGCTGTTTTTT
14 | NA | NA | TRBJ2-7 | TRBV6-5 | CASSQRGINYEQYF | TGTGCCAGCAGCCAGAGGGGCATTAACTACGAGCAGTACTTC
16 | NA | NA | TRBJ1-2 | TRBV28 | CASSAPGRVGDYGYTF | TGTGCCAGCAGTGCGCCCGGACGGGTTGGAGACTATGGCTACACCTTC
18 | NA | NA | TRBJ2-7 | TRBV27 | CASSLRMGWGSLTYEQYF | TGTGCCAGCAGTTTACGGATGGGTTGGGGCTCCTTAACCTACGAGCAGTACTTC
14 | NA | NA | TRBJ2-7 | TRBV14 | CASSRRQVSREQYF | TGTGCCAGCAGCCGGAGACAGGTGTCTCGGGAGCAGTACTTC
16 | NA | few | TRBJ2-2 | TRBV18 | CASSPPEQAGTGELFF | TGTGCCAGCTCACCACCGGAACAGGCGGGGACCGGGGAGCTGTTTTTT
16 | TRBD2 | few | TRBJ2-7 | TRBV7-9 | CASSLEGSSGDYEQYF | TGTGCCAGCAGCTTAGAGGGGTCTAGCGGAGATTACGAGCAGTACTTC
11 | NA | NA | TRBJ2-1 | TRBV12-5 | CASGLGNEQFF | TGTGCTAGTGGTTTAGGGAATGAGCAGTTCTTC
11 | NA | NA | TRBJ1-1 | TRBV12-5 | CASVLNTEAFF | TGTGCTAGTGTCCTGAACACTGAAGCTTTCTTT
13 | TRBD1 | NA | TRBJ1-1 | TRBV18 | CASSGQGQTEAFF | TGTGCCAGCTCCGGACAGGGCCAAACCGAAGCTTTCTTT
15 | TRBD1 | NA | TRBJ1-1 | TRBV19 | CASSLGGGINTEAFF | TGTGCCAGTAGTCTAGGAGGGGGCATAAACACTGAAGCTTTCTTT
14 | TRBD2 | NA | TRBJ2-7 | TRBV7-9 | CASSLTSGSSEQYF | TGTGCCAGCAGCTTAACTAGCGGGAGCTCCGAGCAGTACTTC
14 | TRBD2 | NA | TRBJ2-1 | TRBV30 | CACRLAGRSNEQFF | TGTGCCTGTCGCTTAGCGGGACGGTCGAATGAGCAGTTCTTC
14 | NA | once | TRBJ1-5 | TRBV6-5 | CASAGQGFNQPQHF | TGTGCCAGCGCCGGGCAGGGCTTTAATCAGCCCCAGCATTTT
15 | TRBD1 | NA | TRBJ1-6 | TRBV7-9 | CASSLATGRDSPLHF | TGTGCCAGCAGCTTAGCGACAGGGCGGGATTCACCCCTCCACTTT
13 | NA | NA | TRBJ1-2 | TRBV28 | CASSLASSYGYTF | TGTGCCAGCAGTTTAGCGTCAAGCTATGGCTACACCTTC
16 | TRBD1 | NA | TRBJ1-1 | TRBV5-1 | CASSLVGQVLNTEAFF | TGCGCCAGCAGCTTGGTGGGACAGGTGTTGAACACTGAAGCTTTCTTT
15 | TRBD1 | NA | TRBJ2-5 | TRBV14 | CASSQLQGARETQYF | TGTGCCAGCAGCCAACTACAGGGGGCGCGAGAGACCCAGTACTTC
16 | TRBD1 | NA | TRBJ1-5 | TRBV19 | CASSPRTGSSNQPQHF | TGTGCCAGTAGCCCCAGGACAGGGAGTAGCAATCAGCCCCAGCATTTT
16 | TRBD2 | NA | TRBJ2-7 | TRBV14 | CASSQTRGLVRYEQYF | TGTGCCAGCAGCCAAACTCGAGGACTAGTTCGCTACGAGCAGTACTTC
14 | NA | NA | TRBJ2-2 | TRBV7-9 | CASSLQGRLGELFF | TGTGCCAGCAGCTTACAGGGAAGGCTCGGGGAGCTGTTTTTT
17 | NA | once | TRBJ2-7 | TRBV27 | CASSLKGGTISPYEQYF | TGTGCCAGCAGTTTAAAGGGAGGTACGATCAGTCCCTACGAGCAGTACTTC
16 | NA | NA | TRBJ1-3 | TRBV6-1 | CASSESGVGSGNTIYF | TGTGCCAGCAGTGAAAGTGGGGTGGGCTCTGGAAACACCATATATTTT
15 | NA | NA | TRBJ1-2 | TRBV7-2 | CASSLTSGGTYGYTF | TGTGCCAGCAGCTTAACTTCGGGGGGAACCTATGGCTACACCTTC
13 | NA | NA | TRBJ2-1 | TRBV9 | CASSPRERNEQFF | TGTGCCAGCAGCCCCCGCGAGCGCAATGAGCAGTTCTTC
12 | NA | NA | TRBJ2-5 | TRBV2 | CASSEEQETQYF | TGTGCCAGCAGTGAAGAGCAAGAGACCCAGTACTTC